This record concerns one T cell receptor (beta chain) sequence. Cohort 3 donors were reported recovered after two negative PCRs, clearance, or symptom resolution. CDR1 is PRHDT, CDR2 FYEKMQ, per germline (reference sequence). This CDR3 has 15 residues. Trimming stripped 0 bases from V and 0 bases from J, with 6 bases between. The data are from a study of blood T cell repertoires in COVID-19. Whole-study context: The study drew acute and convalescent COVID-19 samples from the United States, Italy and Spain.

How the authors handled the data: Reference gene primers were amplified, and this amplification served to estimate nucleated cell counts. TCRdb's table, derived via immunoSEQ multiplex PCR, lists solely in-frame clones and lacks some. V and J calls plus clone size are reproduced from that table; the DNA served to infer D and trimming. The sample records hundreds of thousands of clones, approximately 91% being singletons. Sequenced input: PBMCs or T cells enriched from blood (not recorded which). V usage is TRBV13 and J usage is TRBJ2-1; a weak D match, TRBD2 (5 bases). The sequence derives from a man aged 60-69 years who had recovered from COVID-19. The CDR3 nucleotides are TGTGCCAGCAGCTTAGGCGGGATCTCCTACAATGAGCAGTTCTTC. Its translation: CASSLGGISYNEQFF.